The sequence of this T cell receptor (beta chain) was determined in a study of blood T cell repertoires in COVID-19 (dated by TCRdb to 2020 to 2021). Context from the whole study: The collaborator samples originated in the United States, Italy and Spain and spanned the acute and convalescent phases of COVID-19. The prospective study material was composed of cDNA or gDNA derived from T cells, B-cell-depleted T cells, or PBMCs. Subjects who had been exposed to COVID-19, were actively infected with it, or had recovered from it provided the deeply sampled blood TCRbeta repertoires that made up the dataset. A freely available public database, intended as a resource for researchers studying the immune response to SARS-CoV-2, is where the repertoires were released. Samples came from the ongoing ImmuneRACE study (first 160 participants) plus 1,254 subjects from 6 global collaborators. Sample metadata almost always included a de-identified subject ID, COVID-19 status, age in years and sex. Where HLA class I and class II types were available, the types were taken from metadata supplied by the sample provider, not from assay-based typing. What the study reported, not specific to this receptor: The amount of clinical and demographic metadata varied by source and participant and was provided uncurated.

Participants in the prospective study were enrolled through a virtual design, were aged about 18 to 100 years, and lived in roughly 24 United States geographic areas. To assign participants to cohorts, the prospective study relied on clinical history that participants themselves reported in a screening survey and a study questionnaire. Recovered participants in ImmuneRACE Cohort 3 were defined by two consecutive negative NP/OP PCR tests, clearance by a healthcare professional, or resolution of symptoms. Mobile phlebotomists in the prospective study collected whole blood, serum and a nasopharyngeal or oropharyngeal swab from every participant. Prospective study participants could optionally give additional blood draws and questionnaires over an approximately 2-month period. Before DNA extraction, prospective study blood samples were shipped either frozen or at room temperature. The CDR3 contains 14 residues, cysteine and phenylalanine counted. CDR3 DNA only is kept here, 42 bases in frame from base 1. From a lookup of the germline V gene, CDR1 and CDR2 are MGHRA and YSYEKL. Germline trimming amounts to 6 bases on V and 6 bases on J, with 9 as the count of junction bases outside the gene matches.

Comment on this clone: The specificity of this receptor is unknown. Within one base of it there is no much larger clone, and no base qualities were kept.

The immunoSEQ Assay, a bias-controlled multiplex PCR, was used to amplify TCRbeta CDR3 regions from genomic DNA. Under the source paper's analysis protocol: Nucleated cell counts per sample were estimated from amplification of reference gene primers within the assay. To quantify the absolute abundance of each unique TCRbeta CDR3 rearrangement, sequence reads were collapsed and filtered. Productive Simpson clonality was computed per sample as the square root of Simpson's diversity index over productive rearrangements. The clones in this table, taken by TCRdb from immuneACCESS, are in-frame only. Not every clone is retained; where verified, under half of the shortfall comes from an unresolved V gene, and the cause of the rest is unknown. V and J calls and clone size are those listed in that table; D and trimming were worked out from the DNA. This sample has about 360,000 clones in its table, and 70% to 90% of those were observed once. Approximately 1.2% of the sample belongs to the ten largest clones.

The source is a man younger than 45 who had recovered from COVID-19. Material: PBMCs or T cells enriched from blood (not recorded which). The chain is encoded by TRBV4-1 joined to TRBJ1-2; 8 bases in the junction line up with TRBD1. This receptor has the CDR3 CASRQTGQANGYTF. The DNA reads TGCGCCAGCAGGCAAACGGGACAGGCTAATGGCTACACCTTC.